These 19 T cell receptor beta chains share one sample of origin, sequenced in a study of control samples from healthy donors and cancer patients. TCRdb's table, derived via immunoSEQ multiplex PCR, lists solely in-frame clones and lacks some. The sample lists around 80,000 clones, 94% occurring once. The sequencing input was blood. The receptors were sampled from a woman aged 30 to 39 in good health.

The CDR3 loop is CATSREGGVRTNEKLFF. The CDR3 coding sequence is TGTGCCACCAGCAGAGAGGGTGGGGTGCGCACTAATGAAAAACTGTTTTTT. This chain links TRBV15 with TRBJ1-4; D uncertain. Germline-derived CDR1 and CDR2 are LNHNV and YYDKDF (reference sequence). The CDR3 is 17 residues long. Trimming removed 0 bases from V and 2 bases from J, with 13 bases in between.

The rearrangement links TRBV24-1 to TRBJ1-5; 9 nucleotides agree with TRBD1. Germline loops: CDR1 KGHDR, CDR2 SFDVKD. With V trimmed by 3 bases and J by 7 bases, 9 bases remained unmatched. The CDR3 extends over 16 amino acids. The CDR3 DNA sequence: TGTGCCACCAGTGATCCGGGACAGGGCTCGTGGCAGCCCCAGCATTTT. Protein product: CATSDPGQGSWQPQHF.

In its sample, this clone was seen once. The CDR3 protein is CATLNDRGRPGYTF. The CDR3 DNA reads TGTGCCACCCTAAACGACAGGGGGCGTCCTGGCTACACCTTC. The genes are TRBV6-5 and TRBJ1-2; 10 nucleotides align to TRBD1. The J segment lost 7 bases and the V segment lost 10 bases, leaving 12 bases of the junction unmatched. The CDR3 sequence is 14 residues long. CDR1 is MNHEY, CDR2 SVGAGI, per germline.

The chain uses TRBV5-1 and TRBJ1-2; no clear D gene. The CDR3 contains 13 residues. Germline values: CDR1 SGHRS, CDR2 YFSETQ. V was trimmed by 4 bases and J by 0 bases, leaving 7 bases between them. In nucleotides, the CDR3 is TGCGCCAGCAGCCCCCAAGCTAACTATGGCTACACCTTC. Amino acid sequence: CASSPQANYGYTF. Based on the CDR3 plus reference TRBV5-1 and TRBJ1-2, the full variable domain is KAGVTQTPRYLIKTRGQQVTLSCSPISGHRSVSWYQQTPGQGLQFLFEYFSETQRNKGNFPGRFSGRQFSNSRSEMNVSTLELGDSALYLCASSPQANYGYTFGSGTRLTVV.

The chain recombines TRBV5-1 with TRBJ2-1; D is undetermined. The CDR3 has 14 amino acids. V was pared by 0 bases and J by 4 bases, with 8 bases between. Germline V gives CDR1 SGHRS, CDR2 YFSETQ. The CDR3 nucleotides are TGCGCCAGCAGCTTGGGGGCCGTTTACAATGAGCAGTTCTTC. It translates to CASSLGAVYNEQFF.

About this clone itself: At one of its ends the junction is not consistent with the germline gene, which may arise from a read error. The J gene is TRBJ1-5, the V gene TRBV18; TRBD1 agrees at 7 bases. The germline gives CDR1 KGHSH, CDR2 LQKENI. This CDR3 comprises 15 residues. Written as DNA, the CDR3 is TGTGCCGGCTCACCCGACAGGGCGGCGGGTCAGCCCCAGCATTTT. Translation: CAGSPDRAAGQPQHF. Filled out from reference TRBV18 and TRBJ1-5, the complete variable domain reads NAGVMQNPRHLVRRRGQEARLRCSPMKGHSHVYWYRQLPEEGLKFMVYLQKENIIDESGMPKERFSAEFPKEGPSILRIQQVVRGDSAAYFCAGSPDRAAGQPQHFGDGTRLSIL.

In this sample, this clone turned up once. This chain links TRBV10-2 with TRBJ1-1; D possibly corresponds to TRBD1 (6 bases). V gave up 6 bases and J gave up 4 bases, with 15 bases separating them. Germline loops: CDR1 WSHSY, CDR2 SAAADI. CDR3 length: 14 amino acids. The CDR3 sequence: CASRIQGGPTEAFF. For the CDR3, the DNA is TGCGCCAGCAGGATACAGGGAGGGCCCACTGAAGCTTTCTTT.

This chain connects TRBV11-2 to TRBJ1-2; no clear D. V gave up 1 base and J gave up 5 bases, with 11 bases separating them. Germline CDR1 reads SGHAT; CDR2 reads FQNNGV. This CDR3 has 14 residues. In nucleotides, the CDR3 is TGTGCCAGCAGCTTAGGGGCGAGTTGGTATGGCTACACCTTC. Its translation: CASSLGASWYGYTF.

This chain joins TRBV7-6 and TRBJ2-1, with 9 bases identical to TRBD2. V lost 5 bases and J lost 10; bases outside the gene matches: 12. The V gene's germline CDR1 is SGHVS and CDR2 FNYEAQ. This CDR3 is built from 15 residues. The CDR3 here is CASSTLSGGLPEQFF. The DNA of the CDR3 is TGTGCCAGCAGCACCCTCAGCGGGGGGCTCCCCGAGCAGTTCTTC.

The J gene is TRBJ2-3, the V gene TRBV9, with D perhaps TRBD1 (5 bases). Germline CDR1 and CDR2: SGDLS and YYNGEE. The CDR3 is 15 amino acids. V lost 2 bases to trimming and J lost 3 bases, with 13 bases between them. CDR3 loop: CASSVSGIGTDTQYF. The CDR3 nucleotides read TGTGCCAGCAGCGTCTCAGGGATTGGGACAGATACGCAGTATTTT.

The CDR3 sequence: CASSLVPVGNTEAFF. The DNA for the CDR3 is TGTGCCAGCAGCTTAGTTCCAGTGGGGAACACTGAAGCTTTCTTT. V and J are TRBV7-6 and TRBJ1-1, with unresolved D. The CDR3 extends over 15 amino acids. V was pared by 1 base and J by 1 base, with 10 bases between. Per the germline V gene, CDR1 is SGHVS and CDR2 is FNYEAQ. The full variable domain, rest sourced from reference TRBV7-6 and TRBJ1-1, is GAGVSQSPRYKVTKRGQDVALRCDPISGHVSLYWYRQALGQGPEFLTYFNYEAQQDKSGLPNDRFSAERPEGSISTLTIQRTEQRDSAMYRCASSLVPVGNTEAFFGQGTRLTVV.

The chain links TRBV30 to TRBJ1-6, with D uncertain. Trimming left V 2 bases short and J 0 bases short, with 14 bases between. The CDR3 is 17 amino acids. The germline V gene encodes CDR1 GTSNPN and CDR2 SVGIG (reference sequence). The CDR3, as DNA: TGTGCCTGGAGTCTGGACCCCACGAGCTCCTATAATTCACCCCTCCACTTT. This translates into CAWSLDPTSSYNSPLHF.

This chain uses TRBV5-1 with TRBJ1-1; 9 bases are shared with TRBD1. Germline loops: CDR1 SGHRS, CDR2 YFSETQ. V was clipped by 1 base and J by 5 bases; unmatched bases: 9. This CDR3 contains 16 residues. CDR3: CASSLQWTGADTEAFF. The DNA of the CDR3 is TGCGCCAGCAGCTTGCAGTGGACAGGGGCCGATACTGAAGCTTTCTTT. Combining the CDR3 with reference TRBV5-1 and TRBJ1-1 gives the whole variable domain KAGVTQTPRYLIKTRGQQVTLSCSPISGHRSVSWYQQTPGQGLQFLFEYFSETQRNKGNFPGRFSGRQFSNSRSEMNVSTLELGDSALYLCASSLQWTGADTEAFFGQGTRLTVV.

J is TRBJ2-1 and V is TRBV7-9; D is unresolved. This CDR3 has 14 amino acids. Trimming pared 8 bases from V and 0 bases from J, leaving 11 bases between. Germline CDR1 is SEHNR and CDR2 is FQNEAQ (reference sequence). Here the CDR3 reads CASRPSSSYNEQFF. CDR3 nucleotides: TGTGCCAGCCGACCCTCGAGCTCCTACAATGAGCAGTTCTTC.

This rearrangement joins TRBV9 to TRBJ2-2; tentative D call: TRBD1 (6 bases). This CDR3 is built from 15 residues. From germline, CDR1 is SGDLS and CDR2 YYNGEE. Deletions cut 0 bases from V and 5 bases from J, with 11 bases between. The DNA for the CDR3 is TGTGCCAGCAGCGTAGGTGGGGGCGCGACCGGGGAGCTGTTTTTT. Its translation is CASSVGGGATGELFF.

For this clone: Other DNA variants within this sample encode the same CDR3. V is TRBV5-6 and J is TRBJ1-5; D not resolved. Germline CDR1 and CDR2: SGHDT and YYEEEE. The CDR3 runs 13 residues. V was trimmed by 2 bases and J by 4 bases, leaving 7 bases between them. In nucleotides, the CDR3 is TGTGCCAGCAGCTTTGGGTCAAATCAGCCCCAGCATTTT. This encodes CASSFGSNQPQHF.

The chain combines TRBV3-1 (or the pseudogene TRBV3-2) with TRBJ2-3; the D call may be TRBD1 or TRBD2 (5 bases each). The CDR3 is 13 residues long. Germline CDR1 reads LGHDT; CDR2 reads YNNKEL (reference sequence). V dropped 4 bases and J dropped 8 bases, with 13 bases sitting between them. The CDR3: CASSPGPWGTQYF. The CDR3 DNA reads as TGTGCCAGCAGCCCGGGGCCTTGGGGTACGCAGTATTTT.

The V gene is TRBV19, the J gene TRBJ1-6; TRBD1 aligns across 8 bases. V was pared by 5 bases and J by 8 bases, with 5 bases of the junction left unmatched. CDR1 and CDR2 (germline): LNHDA, SQIVND (reference sequence). The CDR3 covers 14 residues. The CDR3 sequence: CASSLGQGDSPLHF. CDR3 DNA sequence: TGTGCCAGTAGTCTCGGACAGGGAGATTCACCCCTCCACTTT.

The chain employs TRBV2 and TRBJ1-6; D uncertain. Deletions cut 2 bases from V and 0 bases from J, with 14 bases between. Germline V gene lookup returns CDR1 SNHLY and CDR2 FYNNEI. The CDR3 length is 18 residues. This CDR3 is CASSEFGTESSYNSPLHF. CDR3 in DNA: TGTGCCAGCAGTGAATTCGGAACCGAGAGCTCCTATAATTCACCCCTCCACTTT.